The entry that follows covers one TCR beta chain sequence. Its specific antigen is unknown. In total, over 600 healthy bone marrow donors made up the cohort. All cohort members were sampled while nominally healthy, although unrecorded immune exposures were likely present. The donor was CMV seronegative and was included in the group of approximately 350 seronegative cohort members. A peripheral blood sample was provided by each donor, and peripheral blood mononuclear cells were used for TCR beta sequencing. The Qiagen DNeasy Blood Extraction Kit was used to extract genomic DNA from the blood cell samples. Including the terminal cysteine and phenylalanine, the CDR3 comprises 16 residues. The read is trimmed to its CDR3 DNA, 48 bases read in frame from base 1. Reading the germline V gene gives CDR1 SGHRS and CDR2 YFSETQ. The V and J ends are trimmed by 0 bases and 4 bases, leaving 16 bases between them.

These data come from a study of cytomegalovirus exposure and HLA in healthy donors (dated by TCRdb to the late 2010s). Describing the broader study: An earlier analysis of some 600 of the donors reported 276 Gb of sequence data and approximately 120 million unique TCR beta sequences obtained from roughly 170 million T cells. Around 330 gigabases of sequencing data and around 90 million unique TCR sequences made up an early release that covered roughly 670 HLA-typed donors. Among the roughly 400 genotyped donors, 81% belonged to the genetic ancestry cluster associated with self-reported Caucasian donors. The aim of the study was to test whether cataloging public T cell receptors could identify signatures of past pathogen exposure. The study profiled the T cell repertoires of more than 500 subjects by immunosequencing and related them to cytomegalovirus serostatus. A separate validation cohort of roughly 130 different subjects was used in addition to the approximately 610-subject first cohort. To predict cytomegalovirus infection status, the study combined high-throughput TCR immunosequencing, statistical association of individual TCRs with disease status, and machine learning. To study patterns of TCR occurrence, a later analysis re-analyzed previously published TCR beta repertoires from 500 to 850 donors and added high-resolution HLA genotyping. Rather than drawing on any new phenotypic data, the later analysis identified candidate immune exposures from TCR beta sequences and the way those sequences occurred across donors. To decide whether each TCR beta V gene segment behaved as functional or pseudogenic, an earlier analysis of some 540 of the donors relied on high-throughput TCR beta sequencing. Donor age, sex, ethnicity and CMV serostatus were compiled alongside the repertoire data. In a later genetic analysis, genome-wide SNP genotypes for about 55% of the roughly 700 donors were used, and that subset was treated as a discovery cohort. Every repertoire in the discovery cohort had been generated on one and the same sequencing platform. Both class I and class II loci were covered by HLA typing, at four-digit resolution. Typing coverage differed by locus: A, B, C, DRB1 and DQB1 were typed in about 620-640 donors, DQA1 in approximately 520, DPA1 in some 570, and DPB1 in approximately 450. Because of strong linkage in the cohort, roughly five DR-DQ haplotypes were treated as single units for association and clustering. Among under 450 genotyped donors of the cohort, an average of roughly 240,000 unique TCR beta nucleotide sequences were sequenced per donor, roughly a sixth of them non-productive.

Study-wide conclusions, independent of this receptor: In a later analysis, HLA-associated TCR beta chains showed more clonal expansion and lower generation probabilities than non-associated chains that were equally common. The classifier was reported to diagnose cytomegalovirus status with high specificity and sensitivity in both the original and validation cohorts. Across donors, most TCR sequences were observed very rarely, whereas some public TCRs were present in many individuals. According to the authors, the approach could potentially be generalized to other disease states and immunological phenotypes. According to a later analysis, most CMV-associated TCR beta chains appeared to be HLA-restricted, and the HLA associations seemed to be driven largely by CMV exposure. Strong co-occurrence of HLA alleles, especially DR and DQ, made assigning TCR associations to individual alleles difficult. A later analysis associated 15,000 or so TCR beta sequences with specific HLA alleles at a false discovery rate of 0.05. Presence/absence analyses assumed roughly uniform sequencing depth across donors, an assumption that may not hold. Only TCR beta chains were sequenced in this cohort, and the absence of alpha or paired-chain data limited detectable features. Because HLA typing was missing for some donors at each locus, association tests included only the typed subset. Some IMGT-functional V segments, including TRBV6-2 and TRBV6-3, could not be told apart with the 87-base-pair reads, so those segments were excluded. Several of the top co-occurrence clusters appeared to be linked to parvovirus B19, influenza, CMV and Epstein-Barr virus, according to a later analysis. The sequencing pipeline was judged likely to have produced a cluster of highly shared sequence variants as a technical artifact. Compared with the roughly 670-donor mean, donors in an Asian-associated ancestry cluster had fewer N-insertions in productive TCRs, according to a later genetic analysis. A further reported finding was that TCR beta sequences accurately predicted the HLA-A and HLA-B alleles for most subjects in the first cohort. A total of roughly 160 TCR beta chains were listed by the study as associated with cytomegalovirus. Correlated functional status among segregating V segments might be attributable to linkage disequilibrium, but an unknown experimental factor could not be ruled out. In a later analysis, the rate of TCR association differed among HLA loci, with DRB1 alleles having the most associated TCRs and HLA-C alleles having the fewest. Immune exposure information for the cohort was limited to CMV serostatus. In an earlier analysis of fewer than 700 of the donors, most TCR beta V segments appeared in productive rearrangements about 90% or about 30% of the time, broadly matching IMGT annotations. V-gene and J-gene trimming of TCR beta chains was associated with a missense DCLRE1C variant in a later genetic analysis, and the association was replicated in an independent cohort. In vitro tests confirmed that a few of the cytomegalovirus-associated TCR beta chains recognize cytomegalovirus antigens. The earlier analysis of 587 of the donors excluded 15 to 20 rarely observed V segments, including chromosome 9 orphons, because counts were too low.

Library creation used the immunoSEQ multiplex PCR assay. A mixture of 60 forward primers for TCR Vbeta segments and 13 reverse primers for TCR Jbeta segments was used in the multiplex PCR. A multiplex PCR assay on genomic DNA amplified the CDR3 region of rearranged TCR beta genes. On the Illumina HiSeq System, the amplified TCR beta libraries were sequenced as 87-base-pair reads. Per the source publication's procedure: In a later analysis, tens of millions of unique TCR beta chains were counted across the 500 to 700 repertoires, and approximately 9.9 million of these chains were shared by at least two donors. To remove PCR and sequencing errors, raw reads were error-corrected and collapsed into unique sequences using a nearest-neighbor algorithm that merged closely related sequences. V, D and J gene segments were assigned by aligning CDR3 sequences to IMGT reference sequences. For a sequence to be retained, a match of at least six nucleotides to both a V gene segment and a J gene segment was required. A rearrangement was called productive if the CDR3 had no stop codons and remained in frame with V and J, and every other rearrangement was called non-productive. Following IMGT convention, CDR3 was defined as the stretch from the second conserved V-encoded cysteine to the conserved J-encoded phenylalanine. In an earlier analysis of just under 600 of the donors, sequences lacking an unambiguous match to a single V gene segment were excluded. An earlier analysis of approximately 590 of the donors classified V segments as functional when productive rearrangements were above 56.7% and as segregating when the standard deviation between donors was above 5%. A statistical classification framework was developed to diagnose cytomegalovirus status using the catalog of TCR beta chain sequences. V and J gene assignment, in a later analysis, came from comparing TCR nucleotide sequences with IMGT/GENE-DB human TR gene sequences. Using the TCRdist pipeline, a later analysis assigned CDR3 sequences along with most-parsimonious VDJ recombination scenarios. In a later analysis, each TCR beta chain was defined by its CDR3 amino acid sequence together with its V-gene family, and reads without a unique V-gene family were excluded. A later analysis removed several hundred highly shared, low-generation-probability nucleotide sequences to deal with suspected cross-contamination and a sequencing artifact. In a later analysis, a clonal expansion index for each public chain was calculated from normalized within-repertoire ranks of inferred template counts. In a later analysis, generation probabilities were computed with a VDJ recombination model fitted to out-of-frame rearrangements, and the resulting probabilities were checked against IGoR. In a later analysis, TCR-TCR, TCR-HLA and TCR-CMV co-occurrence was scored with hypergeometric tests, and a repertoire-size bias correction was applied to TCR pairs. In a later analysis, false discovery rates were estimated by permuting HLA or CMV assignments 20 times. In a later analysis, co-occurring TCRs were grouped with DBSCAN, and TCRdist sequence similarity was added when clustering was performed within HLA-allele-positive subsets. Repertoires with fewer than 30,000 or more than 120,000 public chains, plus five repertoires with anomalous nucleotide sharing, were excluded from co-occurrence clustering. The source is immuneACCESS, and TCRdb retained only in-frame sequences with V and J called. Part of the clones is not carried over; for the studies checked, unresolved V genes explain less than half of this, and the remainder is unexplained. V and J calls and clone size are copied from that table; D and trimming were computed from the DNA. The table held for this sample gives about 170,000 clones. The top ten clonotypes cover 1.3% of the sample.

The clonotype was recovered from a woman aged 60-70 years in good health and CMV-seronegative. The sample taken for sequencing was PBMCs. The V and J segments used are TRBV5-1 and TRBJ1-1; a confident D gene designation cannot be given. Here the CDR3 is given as CASSLVEGAGSTEAFF. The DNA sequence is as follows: TGCGCCAGCAGCTTGGTGGAGGGAGCAGGTAGCACTGAAGCTTTCTTT.